This T cell receptor (beta chain) was captured in a study of blood T cells in healthy people across ages. Study-wide background: Template switching retrieved approximately one barcoded beta molecule for each two T cells. Study-wide points: The fall in TCR beta diversity per million T cells was roughly linear with age. CMV infection status of these donors was not known.

With a J-beta primer mix and a sample-barcoded 5' primer, a second PCR ran about 7 to 12 cycles. Each of the cDNA molecules was tagged by a template-switch adaptor with 12 random nucleotides. TCRdb reanalysed the 5' RACE reads using MiXCR and keeps one entry per CDR3 protein. The table includes over 1,500,000 distinct CDR3 sequences, approximately 50% detected once. Remarks on this clonotype: The antigen remains undetermined.

Trimming took 9 bases from V and 4 from J; bases not matched to a gene: 8. Germline CDR1 reads MNHEY; CDR2 reads SVGAGI. The CDR3 runs 14 residues. This sequence was found in a woman between 35 and 50 years old in good health. The chain joins TRBV6-5 to TRBJ1-2, with 10 positions matching TRBD1. The specimen sequenced was blood. The CDR3 protein is CASKGQGFFYGYTF. In nucleotides, the CDR3 is TGTGCCAGTAAGGGACAGGGGTTTTTCTATGGCTACACCTTC.